The 2 T cell receptor beta chains listed next were all sequenced from one sample in a study of T cell repertoires in cytomegalovirus infection. TCRdb re-analysed the reads in MiXCR, keeping a single row per CDR3 protein. The sample contains over 250,000 distinct CDR3 sequences, roughly a fifth of which appear only once. These receptors lack a known antigen. Source: cultured PBMCs, taken from culture after CMV antigen stimulation. These receptors were collected from a human donor in good health (CMV status not recorded). Some clones in this sample may be carry-over from other donors' samples.

The rearrangement links TRBV29-1 to TRBJ2-3; D remains ambiguous. Trimming pared 1 base from V and 4 bases from J, leaving 18 bases between. The CDR3 runs 16 residues. Germline CDR1 is SQVTM and CDR2 is ANQGSEA. Here the CDR3 reads CSVEGSRSSVADTQYF. Written as DNA, the CDR3 is TGCAGCGTTGAAGGTTCTCGGTCCTCGGTCGCAGATACGCAGTATTTT.

This clonotype was seen more than once but under ten times. The chain recombines TRBV29-1 with TRBJ2-1, with D maybe TRBD2 (5 bases). Trimming removed 1 base from V and 4 bases from J, with 11 bases in between. Germline-derived CDR1 and CDR2 are SQVTM and ANQGSEA. The CDR3 has 14 amino acids. The CDR3 DNA reads as TGCAGCGTTGAAGGGACTTTAAGTTACAATGAGCAGTTCTTC. Its protein product is CSVEGTLSYNEQFF.